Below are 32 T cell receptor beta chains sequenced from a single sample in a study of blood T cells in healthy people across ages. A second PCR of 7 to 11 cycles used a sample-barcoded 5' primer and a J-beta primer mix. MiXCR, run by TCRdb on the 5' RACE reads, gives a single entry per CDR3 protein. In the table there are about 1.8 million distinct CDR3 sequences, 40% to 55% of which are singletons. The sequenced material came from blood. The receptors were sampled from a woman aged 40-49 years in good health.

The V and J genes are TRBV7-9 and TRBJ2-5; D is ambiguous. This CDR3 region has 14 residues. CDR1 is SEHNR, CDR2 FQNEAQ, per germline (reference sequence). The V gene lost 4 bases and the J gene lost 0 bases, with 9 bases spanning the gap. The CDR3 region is CASSSQKYQETQYF. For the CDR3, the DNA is TGTGCCAGCAGCTCACAGAAGTACCAAGAGACCCAGTACTTC. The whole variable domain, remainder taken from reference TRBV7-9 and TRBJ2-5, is DTGVSQNPRHKITKRGQNVTFRCDPISEHNRLYWYRQTLGQGPEFLTYFQNEAQLEKSRLLSDRFSAERPKGSFSTLEIQRTEQGDSAMYLCASSSQKYQETQYFGPGTRLLVL.

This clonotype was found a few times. The CDR3 here is CASSPPLAYNEQFF. DNA of the CDR3: TGTGCCAGCAGCCCCCCCCTCGCCTACAATGAGCAGTTCTTC. The rearrangement joins TRBV9 to TRBJ2-1; D unresolved. The CDR3 runs to 14 residues. CDR1 is SGDLS, CDR2 YYNGEE, per germline. V lost 4 bases to trimming and J lost 2 bases, with 10 bases between them.

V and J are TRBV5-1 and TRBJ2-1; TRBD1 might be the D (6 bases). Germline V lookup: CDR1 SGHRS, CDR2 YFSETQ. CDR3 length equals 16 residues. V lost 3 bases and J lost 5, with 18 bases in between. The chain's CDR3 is CASSSSRGTTNNEQFF. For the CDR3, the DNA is TGCGCCAGCAGCTCTAGCAGGGGAACTACAAACAATGAGCAGTTCTTC. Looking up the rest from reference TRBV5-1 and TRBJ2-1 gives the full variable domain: KAGVTQTPRYLIKTRGQQVTLSCSPISGHRSVSWYQQTPGQGLQFLFEYFSETQRNKGNFPGRFSGRQFSNSRSEMNVSTLELGDSALYLCASSSSRGTTNNEQFFGPGTRLTVL.

CDR3 sequence (DNA): TGTGCCAGCAGGGACAGGCTGAACACTGAAGCTTTCTTT. Its protein is CASRDRLNTEAFF. The rearrangement joins TRBV6-5 to TRBJ1-1; 7 bases agree with TRBD1. J was trimmed by 0 bases and V by 6 bases; bases with no gene match: 1. CDR1 MNHEY and CDR2 SVGAGI come from the germline V gene. The CDR3 has 13 residues.

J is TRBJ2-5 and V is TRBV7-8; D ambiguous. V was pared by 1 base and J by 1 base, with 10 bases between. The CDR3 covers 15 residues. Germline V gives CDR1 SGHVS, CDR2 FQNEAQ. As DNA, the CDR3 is TGTGCCAGCAGCTTAGTAGGCAGTACCCAAGAGACCCAGTACTTC. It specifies CASSLVGSTQETQYF.

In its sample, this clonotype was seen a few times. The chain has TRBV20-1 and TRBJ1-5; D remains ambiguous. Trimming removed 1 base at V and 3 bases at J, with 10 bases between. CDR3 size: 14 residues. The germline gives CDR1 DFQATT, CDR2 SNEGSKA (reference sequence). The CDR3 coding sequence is TGCAGTGCTAGAGTCGGTAAAGCCAATCAGCCCCAGCATTTT. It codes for CSARVGKANQPQHF.

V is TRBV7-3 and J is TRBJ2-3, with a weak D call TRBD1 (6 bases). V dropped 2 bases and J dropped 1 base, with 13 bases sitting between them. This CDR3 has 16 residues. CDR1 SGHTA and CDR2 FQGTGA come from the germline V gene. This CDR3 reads CASSLYGGGGTDTQYF. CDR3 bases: TGTGCCAGCAGCTTATATGGGGGCGGTGGCACAGATACGCAGTATTTT.

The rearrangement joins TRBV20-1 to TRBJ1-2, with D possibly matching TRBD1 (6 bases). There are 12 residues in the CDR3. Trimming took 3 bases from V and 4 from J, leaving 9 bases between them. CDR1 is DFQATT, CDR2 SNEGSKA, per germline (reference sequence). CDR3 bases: TGCAGTGCTAGTGGGGGCGGCTATGGCTACACCTTC. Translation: CSASGGGYGYTF.

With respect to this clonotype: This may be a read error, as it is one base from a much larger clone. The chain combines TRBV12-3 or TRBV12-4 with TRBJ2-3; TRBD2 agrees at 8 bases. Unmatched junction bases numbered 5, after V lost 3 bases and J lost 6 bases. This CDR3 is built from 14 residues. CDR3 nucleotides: TGTGCCAGCAGTTTGGCCCAGCGGGGGGATACGCAGTATTTT. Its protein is CASSLAQRGDTQYF.

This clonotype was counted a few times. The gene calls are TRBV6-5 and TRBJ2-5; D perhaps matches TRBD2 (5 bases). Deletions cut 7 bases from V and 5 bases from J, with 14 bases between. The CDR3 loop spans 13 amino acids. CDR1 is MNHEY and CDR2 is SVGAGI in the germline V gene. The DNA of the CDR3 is TGTGCCAGCATTGGACCCGGGGTGGAGACCCAGTACTTC. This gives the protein CASIGPGVETQYF.

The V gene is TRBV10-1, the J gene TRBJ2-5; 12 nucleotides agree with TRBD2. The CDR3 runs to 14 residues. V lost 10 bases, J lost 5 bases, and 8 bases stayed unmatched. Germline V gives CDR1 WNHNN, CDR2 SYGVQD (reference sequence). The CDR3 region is CANWLAGGQETQYF. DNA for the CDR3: TGCGCCAACTGGCTAGCGGGGGGGCAGGAGACCCAGTACTTC.

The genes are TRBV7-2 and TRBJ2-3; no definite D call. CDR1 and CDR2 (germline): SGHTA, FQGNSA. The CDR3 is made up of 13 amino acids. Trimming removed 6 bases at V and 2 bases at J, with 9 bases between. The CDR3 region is CASRIRITDTQYF. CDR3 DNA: TGTGCCAGCAGGATCCGAATCACAGATACGCAGTATTTT.

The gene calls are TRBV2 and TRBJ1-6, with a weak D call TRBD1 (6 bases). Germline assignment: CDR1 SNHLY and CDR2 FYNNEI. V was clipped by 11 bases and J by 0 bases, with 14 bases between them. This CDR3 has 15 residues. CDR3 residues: CAERSGASYNSPLHF. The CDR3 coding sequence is TGTGCCGAAAGGTCGGGGGCCTCCTATAATTCACCCCTCCACTTT.

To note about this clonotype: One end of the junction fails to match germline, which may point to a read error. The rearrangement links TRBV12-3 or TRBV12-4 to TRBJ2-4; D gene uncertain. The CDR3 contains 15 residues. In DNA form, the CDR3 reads TGTGCCTGCAGTTTAGATCAGCTAGCCAAAAACATTCAGTACTTC. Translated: CACSLDQLAKNIQYF.

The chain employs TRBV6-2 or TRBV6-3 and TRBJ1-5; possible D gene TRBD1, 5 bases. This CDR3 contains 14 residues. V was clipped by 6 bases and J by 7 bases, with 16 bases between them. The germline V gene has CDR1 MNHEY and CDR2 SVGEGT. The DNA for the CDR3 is TGTGCCAGCAGCACGGCGGGGCCGGGACAGCCCCAGCATTTT. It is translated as CASSTAGPGQPQHF.

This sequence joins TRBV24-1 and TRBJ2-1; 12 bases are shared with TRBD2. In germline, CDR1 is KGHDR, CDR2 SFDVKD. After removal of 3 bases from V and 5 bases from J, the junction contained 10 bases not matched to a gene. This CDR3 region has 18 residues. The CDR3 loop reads CATSDPTPTSGGNNEQFF. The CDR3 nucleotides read TGTGCCACCAGTGATCCAACCCCAACTAGCGGGGGGAACAATGAGCAGTTCTTC.

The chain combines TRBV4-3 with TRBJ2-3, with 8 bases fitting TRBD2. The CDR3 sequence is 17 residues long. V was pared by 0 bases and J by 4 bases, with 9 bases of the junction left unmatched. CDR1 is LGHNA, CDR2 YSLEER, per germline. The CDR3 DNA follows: TGCGCCAGCAGCCAAGATAATGGGCTAGCGGGCGCAGATACGCAGTATTTT. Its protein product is CASSQDNGLAGADTQYF.

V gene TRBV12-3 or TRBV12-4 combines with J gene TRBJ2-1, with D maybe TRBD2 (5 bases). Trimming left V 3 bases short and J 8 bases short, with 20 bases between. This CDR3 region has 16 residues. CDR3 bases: TGTGCCAGCAGTTTCGAATTTACGGGAATTGGCGATGAGCAGTTCTTC. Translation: CASSFEFTGIGDEQFF.

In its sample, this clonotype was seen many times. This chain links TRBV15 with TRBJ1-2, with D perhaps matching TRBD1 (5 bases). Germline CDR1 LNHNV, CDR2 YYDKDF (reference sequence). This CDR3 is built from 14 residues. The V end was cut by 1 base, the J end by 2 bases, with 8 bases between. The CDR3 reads CATSRGGGNYGYTF. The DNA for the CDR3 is TGTGCCACCAGCAGAGGGGGCGGAAACTATGGCTACACCTTC.

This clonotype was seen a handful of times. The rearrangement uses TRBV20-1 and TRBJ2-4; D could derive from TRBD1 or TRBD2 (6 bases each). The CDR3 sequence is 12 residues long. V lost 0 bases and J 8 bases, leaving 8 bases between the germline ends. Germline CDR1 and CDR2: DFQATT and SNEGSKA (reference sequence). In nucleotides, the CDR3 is TGCAGTGCTAGAGAGGGGGGCGACATTCAGTACTTC. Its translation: CSAREGGDIQYF.

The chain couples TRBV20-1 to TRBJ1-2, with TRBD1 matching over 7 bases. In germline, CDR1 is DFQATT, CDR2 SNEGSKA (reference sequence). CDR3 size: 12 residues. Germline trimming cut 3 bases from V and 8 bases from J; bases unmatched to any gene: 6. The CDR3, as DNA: TGCAGTGCTAGCCCCAGGGGGGACGGCTACACCTTC. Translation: CSASPRGDGYTF.

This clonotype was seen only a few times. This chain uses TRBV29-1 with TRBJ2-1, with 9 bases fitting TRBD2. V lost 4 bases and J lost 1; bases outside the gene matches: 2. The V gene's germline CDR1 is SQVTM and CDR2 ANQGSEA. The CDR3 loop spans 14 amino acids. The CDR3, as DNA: TGCAGCGTTGGGACTAGCGTTTCCTACAATGAGCAGTTCTTC. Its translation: CSVGTSVSYNEQFF.

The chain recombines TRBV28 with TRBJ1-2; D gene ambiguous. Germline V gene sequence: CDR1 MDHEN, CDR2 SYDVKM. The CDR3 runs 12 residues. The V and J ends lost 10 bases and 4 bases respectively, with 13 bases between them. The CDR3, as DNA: TGTGCCACCGCCGAGACGGCCTATGGCTACACCTTC. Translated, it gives CATAETAYGYTF.

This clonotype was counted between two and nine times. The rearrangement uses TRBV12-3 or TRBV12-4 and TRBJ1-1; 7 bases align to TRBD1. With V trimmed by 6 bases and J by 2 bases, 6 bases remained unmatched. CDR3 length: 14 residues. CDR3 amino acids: CASRSDRFNTEAFF. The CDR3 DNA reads TGTGCCAGCAGATCGGACAGGTTCAACACTGAAGCTTTCTTT.

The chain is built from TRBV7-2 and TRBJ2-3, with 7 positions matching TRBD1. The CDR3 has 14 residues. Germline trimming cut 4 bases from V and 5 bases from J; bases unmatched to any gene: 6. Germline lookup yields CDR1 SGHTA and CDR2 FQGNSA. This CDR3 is CASSSDQGVDTQYF. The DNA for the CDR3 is TGTGCCAGCAGCTCTGACCAGGGGGTAGATACGCAGTATTTT.

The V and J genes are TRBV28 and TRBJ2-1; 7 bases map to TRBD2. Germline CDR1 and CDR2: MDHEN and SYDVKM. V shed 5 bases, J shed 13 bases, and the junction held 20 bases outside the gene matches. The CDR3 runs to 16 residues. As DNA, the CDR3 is TGTGCCAGCAGTCCCCCCCCAGGCAGCGCGGGAGAGACCCAGTTCTTC. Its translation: CASSPPPGSAGETQFF. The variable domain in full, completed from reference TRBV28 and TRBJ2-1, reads DVKVTQSSRYLVKRTGEKVFLECVQDMDHENMFWYRQDPGLGLRLIYFSYDVKMKEKGDIPEGYSVSREKKERFSLILESASTNQTSMYLCASSPPPGSAGETQFFGPGTRLTVL.

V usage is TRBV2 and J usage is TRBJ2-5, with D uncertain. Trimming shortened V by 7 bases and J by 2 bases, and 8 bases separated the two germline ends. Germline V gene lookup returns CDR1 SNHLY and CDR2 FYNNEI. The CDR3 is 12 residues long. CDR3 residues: CASNPRQETQYF. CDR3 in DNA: TGTGCCAGCAACCCTAGGCAAGAGACCCAGTACTTC.

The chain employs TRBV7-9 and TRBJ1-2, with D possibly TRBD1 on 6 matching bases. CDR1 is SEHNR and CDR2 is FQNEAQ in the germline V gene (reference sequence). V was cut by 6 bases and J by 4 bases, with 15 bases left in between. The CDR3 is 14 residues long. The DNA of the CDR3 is TGTGCCAGCAGAGGGGTGGGACAATCCTATGGCTACACCTTC. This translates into CASRGVGQSYGYTF.

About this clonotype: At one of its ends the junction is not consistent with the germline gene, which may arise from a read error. CDR3 in amino acids: CAGSNAGAGSNEQYF. The CDR3 bases are TGTGCCGGCAGCAACGCAGGGGCAGGGAGCAATGAGCAGTACTTC. The chain has TRBV7-2 and TRBJ2-5, with D perhaps matching TRBD1 (6 bases). The CDR3 consists of 15 residues. The germline V gene encodes CDR1 SGHTA and CDR2 FQGNSA.

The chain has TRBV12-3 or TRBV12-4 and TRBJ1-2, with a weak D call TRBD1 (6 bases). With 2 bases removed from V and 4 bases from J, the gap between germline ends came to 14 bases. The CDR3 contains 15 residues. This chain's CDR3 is CASSLTGQRPYGYTF. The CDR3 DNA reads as TGTGCCAGCAGTTTAACCGGACAGAGACCCTATGGCTACACCTTC.

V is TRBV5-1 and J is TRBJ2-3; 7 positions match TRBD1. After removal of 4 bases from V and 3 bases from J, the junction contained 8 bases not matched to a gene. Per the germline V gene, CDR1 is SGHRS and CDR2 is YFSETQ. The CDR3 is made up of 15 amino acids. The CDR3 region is CASSPGTEKTDTQYF. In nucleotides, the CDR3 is TGCGCCAGCAGCCCTGGGACAGAGAAGACAGATACGCAGTATTTT. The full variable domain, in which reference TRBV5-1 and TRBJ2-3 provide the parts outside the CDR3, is KAGVTQTPRYLIKTRGQQVTLSCSPISGHRSVSWYQQTPGQGLQFLFEYFSETQRNKGNFPGRFSGRQFSNSRSEMNVSTLELGDSALYLCASSPGTEKTDTQYFGPGTRLTVL.

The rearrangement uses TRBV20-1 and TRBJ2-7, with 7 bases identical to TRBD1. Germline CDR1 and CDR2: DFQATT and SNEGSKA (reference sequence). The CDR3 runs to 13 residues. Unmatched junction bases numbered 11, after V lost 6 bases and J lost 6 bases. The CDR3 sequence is CSAGDRAPTEQYF. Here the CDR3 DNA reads TGCAGTGCAGGTGACAGGGCACCAACCGAGCAGTACTTC.